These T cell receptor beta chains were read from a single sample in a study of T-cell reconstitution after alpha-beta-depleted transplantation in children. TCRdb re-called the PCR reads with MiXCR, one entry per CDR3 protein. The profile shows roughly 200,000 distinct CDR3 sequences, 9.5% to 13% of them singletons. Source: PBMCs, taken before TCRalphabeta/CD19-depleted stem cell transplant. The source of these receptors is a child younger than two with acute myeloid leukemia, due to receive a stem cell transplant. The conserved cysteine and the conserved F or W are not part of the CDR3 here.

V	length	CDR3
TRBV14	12	ASSRPGLGNTIY
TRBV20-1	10	SANKGSYEQY
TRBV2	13	ASSPGLAGVNEQF
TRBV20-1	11	SASTTETDTQY
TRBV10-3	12	AISEPGQGFEQY
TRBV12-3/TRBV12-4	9	ASSSLDEQY
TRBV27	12	ASSLSWRGETQY
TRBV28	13	ASSPGVAVYNEQF
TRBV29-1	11	SVFRTGYNEQF
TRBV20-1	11	SALAGITDTQY
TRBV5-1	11	ASSRDANEKLF
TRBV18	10	ASSPSIYEQY
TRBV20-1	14	SARDRTSGRMDEQF
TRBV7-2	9	ASSLEGRPY
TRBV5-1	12	ASSLGEGLNEQF
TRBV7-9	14	ASSRTSGREHNEQF
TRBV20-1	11	SARVRLNYGYT
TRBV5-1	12	ASSLGGTAGGPF
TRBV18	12	ASSPKDRGQGYT
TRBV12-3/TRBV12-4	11	ASTPGPAGELF
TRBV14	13	ASSQVWRGTDTQY
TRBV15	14	ATSNSIDRQLYEQY
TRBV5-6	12	ASRLAGGKETQY
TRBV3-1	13	ASSQGGTPNQPQH
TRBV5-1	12	ASSPQTATYEQY
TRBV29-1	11	SVGPSGQETQY